The sequence of this T cell receptor beta chain was determined in a study of blood T cell repertoires in COVID-19. Study overall: PBMCs, B-cell-depleted T cells, or T cells provided the cDNA or gDNA that made up the material.

Germline loops: CDR1 SGHTA, CDR2 FQGTGA. Trimming removed 2 bases from V and 7 bases from J, with 12 bases in between. The length of the CDR3 is 13 residues. Authors' processing steps: Counts of nucleated cells, estimated from reference gene primer amplification, were obtained. Assay: immunoSEQ multiplex PCR; the TCRdb copy retains only in-frame clones and omits some. The DNA gave D and trimming, while V, J and clone size come from that table. Here the sample spans some 200,000 clones, approximately 80% being singletons. Sequencing was performed on peripheral blood. The chain couples TRBV7-3 to TRBJ2-7; unclear D gene. This TCR was recovered from a woman older than 75 with acute or convalescent COVID-19. CDR3 amino acids: CASSLEVTDEQYF. Here the CDR3 DNA reads TGTGCCAGCAGCTTAGAGGTAACGGATGAGCAGTACTTC.